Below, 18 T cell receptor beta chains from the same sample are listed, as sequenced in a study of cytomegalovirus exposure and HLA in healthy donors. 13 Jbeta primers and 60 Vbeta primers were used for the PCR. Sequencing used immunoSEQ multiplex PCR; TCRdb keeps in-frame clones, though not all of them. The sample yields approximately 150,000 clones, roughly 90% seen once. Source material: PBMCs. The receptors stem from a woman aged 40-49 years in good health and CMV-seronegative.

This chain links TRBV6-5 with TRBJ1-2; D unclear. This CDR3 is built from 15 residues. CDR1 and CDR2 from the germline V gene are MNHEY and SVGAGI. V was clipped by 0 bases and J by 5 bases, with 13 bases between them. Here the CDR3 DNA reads TGTGCCAGCAGTTACTCTCCCACAACACAGTATGGCTACACCTTC. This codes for CASSYSPTTQYGYTF.

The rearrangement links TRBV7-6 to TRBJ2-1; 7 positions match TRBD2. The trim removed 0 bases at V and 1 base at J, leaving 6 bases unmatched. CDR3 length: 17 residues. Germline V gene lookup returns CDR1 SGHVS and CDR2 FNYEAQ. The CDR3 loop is CASSLAVGGVSYNEQFF. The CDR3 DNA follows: TGTGCCAGCAGCTTAGCGGTGGGAGGGGTGTCCTACAATGAGCAGTTCTTC. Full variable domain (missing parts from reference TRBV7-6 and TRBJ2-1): GAGVSQSPRYKVTKRGQDVALRCDPISGHVSLYWYRQALGQGPEFLTYFNYEAQQDKSGLPNDRFSAERPEGSISTLTIQRTEQRDSAMYRCASSLAVGGVSYNEQFFGPGTRLTVL.

This CDR3 reads CASRILAGTYEQYF. The CDR3 DNA follows: TGTGCCAGCAGGATACTAGCGGGGACCTACGAGCAGTACTTC. The rearrangement uses TRBV6-1 and TRBJ2-7; TRBD2 matches 10 bases. V shed 6 bases and J 2 bases; nucleotides not matched to a gene: 4. The CDR3 is 14 amino acids. CDR1 and CDR2 (germline): MNHNS, SASEGT.

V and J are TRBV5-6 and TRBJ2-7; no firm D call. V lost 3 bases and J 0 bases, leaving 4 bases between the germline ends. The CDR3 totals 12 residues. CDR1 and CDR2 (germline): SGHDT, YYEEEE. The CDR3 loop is CASSSNSYEQYF. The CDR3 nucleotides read TGTGCCAGCAGCTCTAACTCCTACGAGCAGTACTTC.

CDR3 sequence (DNA): TGTGCCAGCAGCTGGACTAGCTGGGGGGGTGAGCAGTTCTTC. Encoded protein: CASSWTSWGGEQFF. V is TRBV28 and J is TRBJ2-1; 8 nucleotides line up with TRBD2. The CDR3 contains 14 residues. CDR1 and CDR2 (germline): MDHEN, SYDVKM. J gave up 9 bases and V 6 bases, and 10 bases lay outside the gene matches.

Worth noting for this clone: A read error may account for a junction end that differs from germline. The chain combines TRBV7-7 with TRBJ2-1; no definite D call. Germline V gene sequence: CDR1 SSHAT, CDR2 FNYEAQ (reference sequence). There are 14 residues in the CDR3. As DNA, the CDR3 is TGTGCTAGCAGCCCCGGCGGCAGCAACAATGAGCAGTTCTTC. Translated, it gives CASSPGGSNNEQFF.

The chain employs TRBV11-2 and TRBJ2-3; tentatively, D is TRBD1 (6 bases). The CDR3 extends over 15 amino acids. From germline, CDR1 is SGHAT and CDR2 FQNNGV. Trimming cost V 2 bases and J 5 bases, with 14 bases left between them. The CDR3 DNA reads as TGTGCCAGCAGCTTATACCCGCCGGACAGAGATACGCAGTATTTT. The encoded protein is CASSLYPPDRDTQYF.

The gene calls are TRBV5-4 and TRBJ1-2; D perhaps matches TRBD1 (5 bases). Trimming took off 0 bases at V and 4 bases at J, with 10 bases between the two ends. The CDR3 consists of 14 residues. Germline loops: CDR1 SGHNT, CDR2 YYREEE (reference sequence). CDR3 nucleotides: TGTGCCAGCAGCTTGGTCGGGGGAAGCTATGGCTACACCTTC. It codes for CASSLVGGSYGYTF.

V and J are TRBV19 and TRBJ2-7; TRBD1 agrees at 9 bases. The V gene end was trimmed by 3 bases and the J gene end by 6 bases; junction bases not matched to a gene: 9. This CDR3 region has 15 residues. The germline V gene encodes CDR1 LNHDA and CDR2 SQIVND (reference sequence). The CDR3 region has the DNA TGTGCCAGTAGTATCTCCGGGACAGGGAACCGCGAGCAGTACTTC. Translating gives CASSISGTGNREQYF.

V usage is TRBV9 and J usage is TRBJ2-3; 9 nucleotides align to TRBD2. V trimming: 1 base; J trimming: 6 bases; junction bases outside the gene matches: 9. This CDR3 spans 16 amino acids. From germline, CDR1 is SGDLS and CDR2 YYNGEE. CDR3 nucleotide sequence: TGTGCCAGCAGCGTAAACCCGGTAGCGGGAGTGGATACGCAGTATTTT. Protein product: CASSVNPVAGVDTQYF.

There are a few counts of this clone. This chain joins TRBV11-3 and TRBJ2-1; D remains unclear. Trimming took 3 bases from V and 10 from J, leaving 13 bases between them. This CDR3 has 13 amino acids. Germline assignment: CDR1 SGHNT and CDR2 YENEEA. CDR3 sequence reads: CASSFGFIREQFF. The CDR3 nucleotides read TGTGCCAGCAGCTTCGGATTTATCAGGGAGCAGTTCTTC.

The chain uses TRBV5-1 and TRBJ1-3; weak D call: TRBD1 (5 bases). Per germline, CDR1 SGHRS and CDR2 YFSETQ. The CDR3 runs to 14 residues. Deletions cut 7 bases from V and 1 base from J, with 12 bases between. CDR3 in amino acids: CASGLDSSGNTIYF. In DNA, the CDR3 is TGCGCCAGCGGGCTTGACAGTTCTGGAAACACCATATATTTT.

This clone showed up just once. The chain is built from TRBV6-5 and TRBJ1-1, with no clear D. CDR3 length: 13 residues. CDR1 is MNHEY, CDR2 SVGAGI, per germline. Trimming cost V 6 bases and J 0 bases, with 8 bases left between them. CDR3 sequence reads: CASSSLMNTEAFF. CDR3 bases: TGTGCCAGCAGCTCCCTTATGAACACTGAAGCTTTCTTT.

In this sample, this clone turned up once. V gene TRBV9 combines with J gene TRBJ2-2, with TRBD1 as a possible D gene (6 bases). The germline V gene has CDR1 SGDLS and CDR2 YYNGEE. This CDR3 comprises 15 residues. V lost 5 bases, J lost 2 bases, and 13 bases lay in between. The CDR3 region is CASSPAGTNTGELFF. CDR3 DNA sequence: TGTGCCAGCAGTCCAGCTGGGACAAACACCGGGGAGCTGTTTTTT.

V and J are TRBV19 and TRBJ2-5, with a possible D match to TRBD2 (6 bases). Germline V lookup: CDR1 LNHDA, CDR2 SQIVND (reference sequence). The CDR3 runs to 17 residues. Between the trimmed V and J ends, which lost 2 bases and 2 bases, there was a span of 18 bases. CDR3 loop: CASSITAGLVGQETQYF. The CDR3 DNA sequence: TGTGCCAGTAGTATAACCGCGGGACTCGTGGGTCAAGAGACCCAGTACTTC.

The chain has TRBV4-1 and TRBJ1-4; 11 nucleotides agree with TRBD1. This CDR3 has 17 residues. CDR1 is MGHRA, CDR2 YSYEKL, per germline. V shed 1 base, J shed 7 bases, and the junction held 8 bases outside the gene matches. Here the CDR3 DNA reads TGCGCCAGCAGCCAAGTAGGGCGGGACAGGGGGGGTGAAAAACTGTTTTTT. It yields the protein CASSQVGRDRGGEKLFF.

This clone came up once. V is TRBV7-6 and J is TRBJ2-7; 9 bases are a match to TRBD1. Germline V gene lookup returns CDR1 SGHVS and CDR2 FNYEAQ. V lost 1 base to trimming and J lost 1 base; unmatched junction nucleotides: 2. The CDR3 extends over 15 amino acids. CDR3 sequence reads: CASSLGTGVSYEQYF. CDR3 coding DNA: TGTGCCAGCAGCTTAGGGACAGGGGTTTCCTACGAGCAGTACTTC.

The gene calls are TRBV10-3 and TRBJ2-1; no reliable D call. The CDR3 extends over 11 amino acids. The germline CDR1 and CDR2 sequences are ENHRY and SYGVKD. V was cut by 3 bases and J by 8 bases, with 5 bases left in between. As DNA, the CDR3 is TGTGCCATCAGTGATCCCGATGAGCAGTTCTTC. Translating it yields CAISDPDEQFF.